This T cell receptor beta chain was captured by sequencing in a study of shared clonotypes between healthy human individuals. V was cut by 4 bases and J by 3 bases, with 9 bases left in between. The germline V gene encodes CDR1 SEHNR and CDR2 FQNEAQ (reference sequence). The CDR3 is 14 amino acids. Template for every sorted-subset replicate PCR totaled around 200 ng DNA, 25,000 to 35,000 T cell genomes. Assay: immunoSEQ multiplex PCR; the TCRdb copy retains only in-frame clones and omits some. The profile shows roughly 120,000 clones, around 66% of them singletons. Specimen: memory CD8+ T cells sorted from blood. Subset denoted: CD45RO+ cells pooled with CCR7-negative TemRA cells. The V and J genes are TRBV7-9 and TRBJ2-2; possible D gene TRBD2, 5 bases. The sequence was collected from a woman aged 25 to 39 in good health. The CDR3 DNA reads TGTGCCAGCAGCTGGATGGACTACACCGGGGAGCTGTTTTTT. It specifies CASSWMDYTGELFF.